Included here is one T cell receptor beta chain sequence, with context. The target antigen is unknown. The PCR employed 60 Vbeta primers together with 13 Jbeta primers. Sequencing was performed with immunoSEQ multiplex PCR; in TCRdb, only in-frame clones are kept and a portion is missing. Its listing shows roughly 30,000 clones. V gave up 5 bases and J gave up 7 bases, with 20 bases separating them. Germline V gives CDR1 MDHEN, CDR2 SYDVKM. The CDR3 extends over 15 amino acids. This record comes from a study of cytomegalovirus exposure and HLA in healthy donors. Study summary: Within the Caucasian-associated ancestry cluster were more than 75% of the 350 to 400 genotyped donors. Whole-study results and caveats: When a later analysis was performed, an Asian-associated ancestry cluster reportedly had fewer N-insertions than the approximately 700-donor mean. Investigators reported 164 TCR beta chains as tied to cytomegalovirus.

The source material was PBMCs. The chain carries TRBV28 and TRBJ1-2; D perhaps matches TRBD1 (5 bases). The sequence came from a woman between 40 and 55 years old in good health and CMV-seropositive. CDR3 sequence reads: CASSTLYGAGGGYTF. CDR3 sequence (DNA): TGTGCCAGCAGTACACTTTATGGGGCGGGAGGTGGCTACACCTTC.